This T cell receptor beta chain is from a study of OX40 agonist ivuxolimab in advanced cancers. There are 12 residues in the CDR3. The germline V gene has CDR1 SGHNT and CDR2 YENEEA. Using immunoSEQ multiplex PCR, the repertoire was profiled, and TCRdb retains in-frame clones only, with some absent. The top ten hold around 0.9% of the sample, which has approximately 68,000 clones, 88% seen once. Points from the study as a whole: In the expanded peripheral T cells, antigen specificity was never determined.

With regard to this clone: No antigen is known for it. Germline is not matched at one junction end, which may reflect a read error.

This rearrangement joins TRBV11-3 to TRBJ2-5; D not certain. This clonotype originated in an adult with an advanced solid tumor such as melanoma, head and neck, liver or kidney cancer. Material: CD4+ or CD8+ T cells sorted from blood, obtained in a trial of the OX40 agonist ivuxolimab. CDR3 nucleotides: TGTGCCAGCAGCTTCCGAGGACGAGAATTGCACTTC. Translating it yields CASSFRGRELHF. Supplemented by reference TRBV11-3 and TRBJ2-5, the full variable domain reads EAGVVQSPRYKIIEKKQPVAFWCNPISGHNTLYWYLQNLGQGPELLIRYENEEAVDDSQLPKDRFSAERLKGVDSTLKIQPAELGDSAVYLCASSFRGRELHFGPGTRLLVL.